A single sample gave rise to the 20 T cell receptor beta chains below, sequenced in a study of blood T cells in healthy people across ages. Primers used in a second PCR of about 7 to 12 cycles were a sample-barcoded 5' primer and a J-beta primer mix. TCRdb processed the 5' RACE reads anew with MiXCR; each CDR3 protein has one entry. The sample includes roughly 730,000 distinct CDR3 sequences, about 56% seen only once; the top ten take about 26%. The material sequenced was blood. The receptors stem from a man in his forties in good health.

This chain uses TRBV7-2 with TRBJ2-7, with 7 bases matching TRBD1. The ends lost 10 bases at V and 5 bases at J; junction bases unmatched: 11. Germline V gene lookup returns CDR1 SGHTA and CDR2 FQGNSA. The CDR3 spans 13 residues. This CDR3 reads CAKMTGPADEQYF. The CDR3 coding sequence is TGTGCCAAGATGACAGGGCCTGCGGACGAGCAGTACTTC.

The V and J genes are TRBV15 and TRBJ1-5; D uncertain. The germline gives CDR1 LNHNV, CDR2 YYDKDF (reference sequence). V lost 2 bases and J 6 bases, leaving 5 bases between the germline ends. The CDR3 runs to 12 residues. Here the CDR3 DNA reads TGTGCCACCAGCAGACCTACTCAGCCCCAGCATTTT. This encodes CATSRPTQPQHF. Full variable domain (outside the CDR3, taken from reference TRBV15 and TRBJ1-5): DAMVIQNPRYQVTQFGKPVTLSCSQTLNHNVMYWYQQKSSQAPKLLFHYYDKDFNNEADTPDNFQSRRPNTSFCFLDIRSPGLGDTAMYLCATSRPTQPQHFGDGTRLSIL.

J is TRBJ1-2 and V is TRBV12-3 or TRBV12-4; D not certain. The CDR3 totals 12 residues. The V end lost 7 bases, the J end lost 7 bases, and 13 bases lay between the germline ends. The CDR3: CASKFSAGGYTF. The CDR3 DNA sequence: TGTGCCAGCAAGTTTTCGGCAGGTGGCTACACCTTC.

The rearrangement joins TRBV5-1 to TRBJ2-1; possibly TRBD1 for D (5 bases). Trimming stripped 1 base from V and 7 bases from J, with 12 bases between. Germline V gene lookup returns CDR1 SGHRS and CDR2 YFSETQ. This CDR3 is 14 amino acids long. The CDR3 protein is CASSLSDPGNEQFF. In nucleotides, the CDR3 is TGCGCCAGCAGCTTGAGTGACCCAGGGAATGAGCAGTTCTTC. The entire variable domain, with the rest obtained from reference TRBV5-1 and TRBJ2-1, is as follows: KAGVTQTPRYLIKTRGQQVTLSCSPISGHRSVSWYQQTPGQGLQFLFEYFSETQRNKGNFPGRFSGRQFSNSRSEMNVSTLELGDSALYLCASSLSDPGNEQFFGPGTRLTVL.

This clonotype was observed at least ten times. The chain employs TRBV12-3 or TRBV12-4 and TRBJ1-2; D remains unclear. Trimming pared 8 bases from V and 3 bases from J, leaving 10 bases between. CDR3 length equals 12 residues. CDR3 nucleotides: TGTGCCAGCTCTCTCCGGGACTATGGCTACACCTTC. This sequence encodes CASSLRDYGYTF.

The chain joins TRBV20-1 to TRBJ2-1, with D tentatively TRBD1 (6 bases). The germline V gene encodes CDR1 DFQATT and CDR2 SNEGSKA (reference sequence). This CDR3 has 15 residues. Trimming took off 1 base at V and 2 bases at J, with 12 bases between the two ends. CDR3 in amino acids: CSARVGASPYNEQFF. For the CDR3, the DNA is TGCAGTGCTAGAGTGGGGGCCTCCCCCTACAATGAGCAGTTCTTC.

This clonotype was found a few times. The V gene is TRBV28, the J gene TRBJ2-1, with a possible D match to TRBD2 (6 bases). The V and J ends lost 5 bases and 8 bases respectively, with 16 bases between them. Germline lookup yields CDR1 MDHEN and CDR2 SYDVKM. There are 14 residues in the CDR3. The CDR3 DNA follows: TGTGCCAGCAGTCCGATTGGGGGGATGGATGAGCAGTTCTTC. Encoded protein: CASSPIGGMDEQFF.

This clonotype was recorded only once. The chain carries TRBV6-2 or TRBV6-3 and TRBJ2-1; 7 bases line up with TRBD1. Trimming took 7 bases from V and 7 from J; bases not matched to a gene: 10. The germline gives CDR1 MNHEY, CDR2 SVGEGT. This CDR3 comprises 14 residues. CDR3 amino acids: CASNDRAKGNEQFF. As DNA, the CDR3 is TGTGCCAGCAATGACAGGGCCAAGGGGAATGAGCAGTTCTTC.

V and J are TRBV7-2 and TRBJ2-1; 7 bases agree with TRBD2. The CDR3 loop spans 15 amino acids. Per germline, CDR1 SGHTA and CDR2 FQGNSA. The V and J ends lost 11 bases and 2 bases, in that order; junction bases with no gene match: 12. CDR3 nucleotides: TGTGCCCACTCGGGGGGAGTAGGGACCTACAATGAGCAGTTCTTC. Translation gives CAHSGGVGTYNEQFF. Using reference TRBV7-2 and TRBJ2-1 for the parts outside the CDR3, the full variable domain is GAGVSQSPSNKVTEKGKDVELRCDPISGHTALYWYRQSLGQGLEFLIYFQGNSAPDKSGLPSDRFSAERTGGSVSTLTIQRTQQEDSAVYLCAHSGGVGTYNEQFFGPGTRLTVL.

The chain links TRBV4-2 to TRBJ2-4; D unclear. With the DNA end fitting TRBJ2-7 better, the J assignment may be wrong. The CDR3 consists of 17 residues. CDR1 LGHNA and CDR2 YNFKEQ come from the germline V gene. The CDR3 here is CASSQEAPGNSIYEQYF. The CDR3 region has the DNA TGTGCCAGCAGCCAAGAAGCGCCTGGGAACTCTATTTACGAGCAGTACTTC.

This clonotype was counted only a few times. The CDR3 spells CASSAQSSNSPGGNEQYF. CDR3 nucleotides: TGTGCCAGCAGCGCTCAATCAAGTAACAGCCCAGGAGGCAACGAGCAGTACTTC. V usage is TRBV7-2 and J usage is TRBJ2-7; weak D call: TRBD2 (5 bases). The CDR3 extends over 18 amino acids. Trimming pared 5 bases from V and 5 bases from J, leaving 28 bases between. Germline CDR1 and CDR2: SGHTA and FQGNSA.

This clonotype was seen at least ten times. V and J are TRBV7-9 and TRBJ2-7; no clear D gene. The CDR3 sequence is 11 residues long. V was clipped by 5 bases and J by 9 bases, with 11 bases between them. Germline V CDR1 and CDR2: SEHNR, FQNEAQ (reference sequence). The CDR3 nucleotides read TGTGCCAGCAGCCGTTCAGGTTGGCAGTACTTC. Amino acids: CASSRSGWQYF.

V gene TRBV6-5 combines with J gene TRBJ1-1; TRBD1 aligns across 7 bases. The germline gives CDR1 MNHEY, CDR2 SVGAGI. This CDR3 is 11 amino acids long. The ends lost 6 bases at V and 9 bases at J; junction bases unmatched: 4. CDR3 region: CASRTGNQAFF. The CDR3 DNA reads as TGTGCCAGCAGGACAGGGAACCAAGCTTTCTTT.

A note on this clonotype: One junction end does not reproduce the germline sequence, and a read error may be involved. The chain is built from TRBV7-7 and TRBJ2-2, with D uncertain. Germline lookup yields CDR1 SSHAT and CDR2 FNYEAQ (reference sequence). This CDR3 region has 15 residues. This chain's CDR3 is CASSFQTRNTGELFF. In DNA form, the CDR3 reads TGTGCTAGCAGCTTTCAGACCAGAAACACCGGGGAGCTGTTTTTT. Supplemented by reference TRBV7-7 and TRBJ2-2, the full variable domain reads GAGVSQSPRYKVTKRGQDVTLRCDPISSHATLYWYQQALGQGPEFLTYFNYEAQPDKSGLPSDRFSAERPEGSISTLTIQRTEQRDSAMYRCASSFQTRNTGELFFGEGSRLTVL.

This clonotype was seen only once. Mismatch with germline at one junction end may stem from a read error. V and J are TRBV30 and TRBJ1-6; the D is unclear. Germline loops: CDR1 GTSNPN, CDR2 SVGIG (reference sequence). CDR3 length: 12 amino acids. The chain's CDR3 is CAGSFKNSPLHF. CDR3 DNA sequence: TGTGCCGGGAGTTTTAAAAATTCACCCCTCCACTTT.

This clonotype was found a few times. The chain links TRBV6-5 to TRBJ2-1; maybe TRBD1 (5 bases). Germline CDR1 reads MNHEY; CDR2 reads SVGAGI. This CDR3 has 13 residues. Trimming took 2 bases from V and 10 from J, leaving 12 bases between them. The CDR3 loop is CASSYNVDREQFF. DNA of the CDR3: TGTGCCAGCAGTTACAACGTTGACAGAGAGCAGTTCTTC.

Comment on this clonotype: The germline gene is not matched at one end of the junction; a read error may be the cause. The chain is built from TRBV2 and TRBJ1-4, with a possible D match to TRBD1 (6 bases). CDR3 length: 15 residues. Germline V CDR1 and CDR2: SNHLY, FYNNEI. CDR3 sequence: CASSRSQGRNEKVFF. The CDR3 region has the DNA TGTGCCAGCAGCCGCAGCCAGGGGAGGAATGAAAAAGTGTTTTTT. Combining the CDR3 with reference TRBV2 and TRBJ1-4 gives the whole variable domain EPEVTQTPSHQVTQMGQEVILRCVPISNHLYFYWYRQILGQKVEFLVSFYNNEISEKSEIFDDQFSVERPDGSNFTLKIRSTKLEDSAMYFCASSRSQGRNEKVFFGSGTQLSVL.

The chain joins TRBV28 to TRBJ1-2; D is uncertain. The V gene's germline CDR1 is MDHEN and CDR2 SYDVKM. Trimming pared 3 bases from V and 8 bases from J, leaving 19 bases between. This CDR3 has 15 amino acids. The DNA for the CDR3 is TGTGCCAGCAGTTTGGAGGGCCTCGTTTGGAGGGGCTACACCTTC. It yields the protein CASSLEGLVWRGYTF.

The CDR3 loop reads CAIRGLSYEQYF. The CDR3 coding sequence is TGTGCCATACGGGGCTTGTCCTACGAGCAGTACTTC. The V and J genes are TRBV6-1 and TRBJ2-7, with D perhaps being TRBD1 or TRBD2 (5 bases each). V was shortened by 10 bases and J by 1 base, with 11 bases between the two germline ends. This CDR3 spans 12 amino acids. Germline lookup yields CDR1 MNHNS and CDR2 SASEGT.

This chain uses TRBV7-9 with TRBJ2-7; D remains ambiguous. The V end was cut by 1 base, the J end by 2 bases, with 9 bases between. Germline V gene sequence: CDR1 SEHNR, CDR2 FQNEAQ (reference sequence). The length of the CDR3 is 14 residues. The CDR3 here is CASSLVVQPYEQYF. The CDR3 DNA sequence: TGTGCCAGCAGCTTAGTTGTACAGCCCTACGAGCAGTACTTC.